This record looks at one T cell receptor beta chain sequence and its context. It lacks a known antigen. Per-base quality was not reported, and no clone a single base away is much larger than it. The record originates from a study of CD8 T cells in Susac syndrome (dated by TCRdb to between 2018 and 2021). Broadly, across the study: Among the sequenced Susac syndrome patients, about six had clinically active disease and roughly eight were in clinical remission. Whether CD8+ T cell activation and differentiation in Susac syndrome was antigen driven was tested using repertoire sequencing. Clonality of the CD8+ T cell repertoire was compared between about a dozen healthy donors, approximately 14 Susac syndrome patients and approximately 16 multiple sclerosis patients. At the time of blood withdrawal, Susac syndrome patients were either therapy-naive, taking corticosteroids (with some also receiving IVIg), or on IVIg alone. What the authors observed across the whole study: CD8+ repertoires in Susac syndrome showed clonal expansion, which was highest in CD8+ TEMRA cells and was greater in clinically active patients than in remitting patients. In the total CD8+ and CD8+ TEMRA repertoires, 15 to 20 and five Susac-specific public clones, respectively, were identified. The TCR sequencing and HLA analysis was acknowledged to have included a relatively small number of individuals.

High-throughput TCR beta sequencing profiled peripheral blood CD8+ and CD4+ T cells from healthy donors, Susac syndrome patients and multiple sclerosis patients. Susac syndrome patients met recently defined diagnostic criteria for definite or probable disease. Bulk CD8+ and CD4+ T cells were purified by magnetic negative isolation, whereas CD8+ TEMRA cells were enriched by FACS. Blood was collected in EDTA tubes and processed within 24 hours, with PBMCs isolated through density gradient centrifugation. PBMCs intended for TCR sequencing were cryopreserved in liquid nitrogen and thawed later in a water bath at 37 degrees C. Purity of sorted or isolated CD4+, CD8+ and CD8+ TEMRA cells was at least 90%. V loses 10 bases, J loses 6 bases, and the germline ends lie 9 bases apart. Inclusive of the bounding cysteine and phenylalanine, the CDR3 is 11 residues long. Only the CDR3 DNA stays, 33 bases, in frame from base 1.

RNA was extracted using the RNeasy kit, and roughly 0.5 to 1 ug of the RNA was reverse transcribed with random hexamers. The immunoSEQ multiplex PCR assay, covering 54 Vbeta and 13 Jbeta segments, was used to amplify TCR beta CDR3 regions. PCR amplification bias was corrected using a synthetic template baseline for primer optimization and computational correction. The authors processed their data as follows. Reads were annotated to V, D and J genes according to IMGT and were analyzed with immunoSEQ Analyzer, with only productive sequences retained. Clonality was calculated as one minus the Shannon entropy normalized by log2 of the number of productive unique sequences. For each patient and control, public and private clones were evaluated within the 100 most prevalent clones. Susac-specific clones were defined as absent from healthy and MS cohorts, about 1,000 published viral clones and other ImmuneACCESS disease sequences. Using fastp at Q25 and MiXCR, TCRdb reprocessed the public reads and kept productive beta chains. When rows share a CDR3 protein, they turn into one entry using the most common DNA and genes. What appears here as the V and J calls and clone size reflects TCRdb's work, not the paper's. The sample table lists around 81,000 distinct CDR3 sequences, nearly 95% of them with a count of one. Roughly 1% of the sample rests with the top ten.

The clonotype originates from a human donor with Susac syndrome. The sample taken for sequencing was CD8+ T cells from PBMCs. The sequence joins TRBV12-3 or TRBV12-4 to TRBJ2-2; there is no confident call for the D gene. The nucleotides are TGTGCCAACCAGGCGGCCGGGGAGCTGTTTTTT. Translated, it gives CANQAAGELFF.